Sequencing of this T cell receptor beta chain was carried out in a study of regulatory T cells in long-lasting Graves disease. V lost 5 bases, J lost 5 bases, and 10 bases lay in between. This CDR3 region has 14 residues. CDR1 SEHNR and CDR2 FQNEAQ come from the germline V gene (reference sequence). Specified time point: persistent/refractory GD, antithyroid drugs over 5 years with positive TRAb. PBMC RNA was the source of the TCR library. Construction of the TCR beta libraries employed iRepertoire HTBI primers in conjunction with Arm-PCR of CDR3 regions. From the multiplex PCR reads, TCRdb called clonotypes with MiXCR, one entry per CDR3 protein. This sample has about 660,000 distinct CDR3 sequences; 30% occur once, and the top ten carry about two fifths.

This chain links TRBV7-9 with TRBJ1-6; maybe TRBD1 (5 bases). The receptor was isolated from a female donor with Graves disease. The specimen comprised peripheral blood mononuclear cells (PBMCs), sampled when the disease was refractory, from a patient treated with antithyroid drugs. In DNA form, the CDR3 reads TGTGCCAGCAGCGGGACGGAGAATAATTCACCCCTCCACTTT. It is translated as CASSGTENNSPLHF. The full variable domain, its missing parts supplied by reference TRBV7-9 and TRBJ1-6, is DTGVSQNPRHKITKRGQNVTFRCDPISEHNRLYWYRQTLGQGPEFLTYFQNEAQLEKSRLLSDRFSAERPKGSFSTLEIQRTEQGDSAMYLCASSGTENNSPLHFGNGTRLTVT.